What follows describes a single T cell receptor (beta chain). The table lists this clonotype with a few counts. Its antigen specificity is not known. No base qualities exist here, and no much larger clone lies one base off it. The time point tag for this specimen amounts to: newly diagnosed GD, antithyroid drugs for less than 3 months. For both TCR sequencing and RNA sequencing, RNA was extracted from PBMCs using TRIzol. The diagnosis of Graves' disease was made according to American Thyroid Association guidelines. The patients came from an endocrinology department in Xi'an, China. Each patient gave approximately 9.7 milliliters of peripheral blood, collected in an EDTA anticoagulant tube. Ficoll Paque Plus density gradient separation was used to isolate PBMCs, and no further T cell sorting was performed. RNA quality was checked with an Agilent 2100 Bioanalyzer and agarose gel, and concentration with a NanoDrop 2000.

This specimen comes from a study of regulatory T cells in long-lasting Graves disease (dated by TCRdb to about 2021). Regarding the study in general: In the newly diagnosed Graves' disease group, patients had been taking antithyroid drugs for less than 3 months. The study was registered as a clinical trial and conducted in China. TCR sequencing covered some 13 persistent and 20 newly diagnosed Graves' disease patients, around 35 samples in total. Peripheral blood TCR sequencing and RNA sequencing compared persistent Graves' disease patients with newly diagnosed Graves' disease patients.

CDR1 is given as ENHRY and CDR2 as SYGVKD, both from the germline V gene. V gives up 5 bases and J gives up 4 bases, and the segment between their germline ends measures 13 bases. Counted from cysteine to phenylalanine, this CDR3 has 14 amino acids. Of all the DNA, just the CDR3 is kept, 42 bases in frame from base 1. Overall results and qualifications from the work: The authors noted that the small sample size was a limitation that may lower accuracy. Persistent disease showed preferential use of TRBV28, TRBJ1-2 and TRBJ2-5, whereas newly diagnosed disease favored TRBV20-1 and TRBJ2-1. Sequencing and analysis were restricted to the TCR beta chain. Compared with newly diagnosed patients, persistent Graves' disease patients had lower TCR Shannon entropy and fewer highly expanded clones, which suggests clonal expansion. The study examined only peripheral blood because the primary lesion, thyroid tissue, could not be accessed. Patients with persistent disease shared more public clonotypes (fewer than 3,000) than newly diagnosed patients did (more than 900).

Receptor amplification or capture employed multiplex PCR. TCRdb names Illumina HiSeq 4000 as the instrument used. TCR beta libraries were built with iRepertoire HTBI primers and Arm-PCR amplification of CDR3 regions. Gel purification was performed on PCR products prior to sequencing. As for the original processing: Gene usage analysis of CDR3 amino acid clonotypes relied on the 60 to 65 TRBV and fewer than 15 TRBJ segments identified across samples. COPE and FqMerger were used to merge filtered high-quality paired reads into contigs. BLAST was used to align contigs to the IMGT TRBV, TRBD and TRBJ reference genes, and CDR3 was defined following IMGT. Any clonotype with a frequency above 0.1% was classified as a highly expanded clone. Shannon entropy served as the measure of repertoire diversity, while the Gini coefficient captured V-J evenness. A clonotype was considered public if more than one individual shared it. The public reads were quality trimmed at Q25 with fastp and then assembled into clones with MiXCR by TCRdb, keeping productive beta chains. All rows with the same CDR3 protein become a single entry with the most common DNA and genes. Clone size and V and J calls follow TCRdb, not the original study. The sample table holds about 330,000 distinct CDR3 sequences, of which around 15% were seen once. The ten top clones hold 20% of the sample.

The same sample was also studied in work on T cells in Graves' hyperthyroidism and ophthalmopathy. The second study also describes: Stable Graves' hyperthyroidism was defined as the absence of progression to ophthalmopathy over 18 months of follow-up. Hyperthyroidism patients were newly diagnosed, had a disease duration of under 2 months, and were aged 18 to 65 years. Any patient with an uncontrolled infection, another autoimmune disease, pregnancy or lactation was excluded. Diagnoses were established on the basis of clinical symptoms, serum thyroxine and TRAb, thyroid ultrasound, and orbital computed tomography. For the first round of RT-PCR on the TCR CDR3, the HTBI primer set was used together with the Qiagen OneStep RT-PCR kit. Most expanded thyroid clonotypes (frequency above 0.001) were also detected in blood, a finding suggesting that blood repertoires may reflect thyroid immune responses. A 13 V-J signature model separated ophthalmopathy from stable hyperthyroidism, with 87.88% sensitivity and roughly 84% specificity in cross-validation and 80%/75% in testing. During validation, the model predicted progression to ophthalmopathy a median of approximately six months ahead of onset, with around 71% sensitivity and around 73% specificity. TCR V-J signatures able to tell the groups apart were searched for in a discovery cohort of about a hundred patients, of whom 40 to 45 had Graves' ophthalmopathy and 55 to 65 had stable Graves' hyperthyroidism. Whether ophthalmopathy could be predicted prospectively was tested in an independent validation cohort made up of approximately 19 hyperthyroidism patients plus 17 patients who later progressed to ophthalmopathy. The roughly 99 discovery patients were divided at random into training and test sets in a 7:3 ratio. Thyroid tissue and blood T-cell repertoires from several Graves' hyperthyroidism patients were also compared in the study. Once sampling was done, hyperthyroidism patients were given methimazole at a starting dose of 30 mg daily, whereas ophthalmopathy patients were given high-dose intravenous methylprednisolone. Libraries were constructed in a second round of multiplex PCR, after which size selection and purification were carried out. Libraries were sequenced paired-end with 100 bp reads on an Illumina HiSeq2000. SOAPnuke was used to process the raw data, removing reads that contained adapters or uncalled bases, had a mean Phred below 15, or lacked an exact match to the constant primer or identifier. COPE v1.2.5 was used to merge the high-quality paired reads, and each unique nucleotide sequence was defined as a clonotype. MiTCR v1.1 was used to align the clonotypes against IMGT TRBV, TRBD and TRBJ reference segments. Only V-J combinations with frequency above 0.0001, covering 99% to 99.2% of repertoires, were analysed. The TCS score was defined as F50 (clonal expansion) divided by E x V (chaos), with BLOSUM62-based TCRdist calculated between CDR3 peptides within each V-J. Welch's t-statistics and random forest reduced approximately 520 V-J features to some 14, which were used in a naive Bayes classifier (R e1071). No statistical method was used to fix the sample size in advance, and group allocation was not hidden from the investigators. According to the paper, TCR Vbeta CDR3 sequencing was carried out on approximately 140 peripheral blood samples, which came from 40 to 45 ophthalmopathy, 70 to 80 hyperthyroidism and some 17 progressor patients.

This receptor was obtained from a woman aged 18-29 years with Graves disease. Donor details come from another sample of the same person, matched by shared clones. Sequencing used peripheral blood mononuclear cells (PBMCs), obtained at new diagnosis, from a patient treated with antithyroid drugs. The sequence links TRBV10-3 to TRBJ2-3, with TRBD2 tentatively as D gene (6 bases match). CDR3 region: CAISSGTGADTQYF. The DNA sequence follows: TGTGCCATCAGTTCTGGAACGGGAGCAGATACGCAGTATTTT.